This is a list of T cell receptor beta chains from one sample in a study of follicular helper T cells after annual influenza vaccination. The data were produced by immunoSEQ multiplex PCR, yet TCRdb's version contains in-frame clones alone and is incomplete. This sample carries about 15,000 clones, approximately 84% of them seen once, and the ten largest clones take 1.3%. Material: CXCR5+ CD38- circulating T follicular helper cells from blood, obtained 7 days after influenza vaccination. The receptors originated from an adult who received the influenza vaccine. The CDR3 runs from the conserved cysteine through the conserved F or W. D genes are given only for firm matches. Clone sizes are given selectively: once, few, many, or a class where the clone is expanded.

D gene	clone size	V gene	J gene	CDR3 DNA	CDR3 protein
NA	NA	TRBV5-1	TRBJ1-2	TGCGCCAGCAGCGGCAGACAAGCTAACTATGGCTACACCTTC	CASSGRQANYGYTF
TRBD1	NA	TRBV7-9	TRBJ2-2	TGTGCCAGCAGCCAAAGGGGGGACAGGGGGACCGGGGAGCTGTTTTTT	CASSQRGDRGTGELFF
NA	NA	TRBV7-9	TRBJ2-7	TGTGCCAGCAGCCCATCGGGCTACGAGCAGTACTTC	CASSPSGYEQYF
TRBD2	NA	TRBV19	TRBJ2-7	TGTGCCAGTAGTACGTCAGCGGGGGTTCGGTACGAGCAGTACTTC	CASSTSAGVRYEQYF
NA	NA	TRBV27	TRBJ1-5	TGTGCCAGCAGGCTAGGAGGGCAGGATCAGCCCCAGCATTTT	CASRLGGQDQPQHF
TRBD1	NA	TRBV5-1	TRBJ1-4	TGCGCCAGCAGAGTCGGGGACAGGGAGAGTGAAAAACTGTTTTTT	CASRVGDRESEKLFF
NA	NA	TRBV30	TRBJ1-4	TGTGCCTGGAGTGTGAGGGAGGAAAAACTGTTTTTT	CAWSVREEKLFF
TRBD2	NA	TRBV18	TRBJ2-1	TGTGCCAGCTCACCCCGGGACTATAAGTTCTTC	CASSPRDYKFF
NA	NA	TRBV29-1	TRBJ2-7	TGCAGCGTTGGCAAGACAGGTTCCTACGAGCAGTACTTC	CSVGKTGSYEQYF
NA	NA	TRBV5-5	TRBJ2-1	TGTGCCAGCAGCTTGGGGCAGGTTAAAGATGAGCAGTTCTTC	CASSLGQVKDEQFF
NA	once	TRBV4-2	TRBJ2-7	TGTGCCAGCAGCCGCGACGGAGTCTACGAGCAGTACTTC	CASSRDGVYEQYF
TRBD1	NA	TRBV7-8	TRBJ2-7	TGTGCCAGCAGCTCCGGGACAGGGCGATACGAGCAGTACTTC	CASSSGTGRYEQYF
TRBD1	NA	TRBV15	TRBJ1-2	TGTGCCACCAGCAAGGACAGGCTTGGCTACACCTTC	CATSKDRLGYTF
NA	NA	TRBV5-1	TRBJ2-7	TGCGCCAGCAGCCCAGTGGGCTCTCCGGGGTCCGAGCAGTACTTC	CASSPVGSPGSEQYF
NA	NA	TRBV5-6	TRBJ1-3	TGTGCCAGCAGCGCCGGGGGTCTTGGAAACACCATATATTTT	CASSAGGLGNTIYF
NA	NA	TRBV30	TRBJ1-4	TGTGCCTGGAGGGACAAAAGGCCCGTGTTTAATGAAAAACTGTTTTTT	CAWRDKRPVFNEKLFF
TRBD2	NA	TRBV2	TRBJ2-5	TGTGCCAGCGGGGGGGTCAAAGAGACCCAGTACTTC	CASGGVKETQYF
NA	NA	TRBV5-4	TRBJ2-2	TGTGCCACCGTCGCTCGGGGGAGGAACACCGGGGAGCTGTTTTTT	CATVARGRNTGELFF
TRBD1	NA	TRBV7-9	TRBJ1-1	TGTGCCAGCAGCTCTGGGACAGGGAGGAACACTGAAGCTTTCTTT	CASSSGTGRNTEAFF
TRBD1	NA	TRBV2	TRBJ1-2	TGTGCCAGCAGCAAGACAGGGGAGGTCTATGGCTACACCTTC	CASSKTGEVYGYTF
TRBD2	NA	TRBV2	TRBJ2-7	TGTGCCAGCAGTGAGGGGGACTACTCGGAGGAGCAGTACTTC	CASSEGDYSEEQYF
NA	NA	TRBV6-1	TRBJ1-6	TGTGCCAGCAGTTGGGACACATATAATTCACCCCTCCACTTT	CASSWDTYNSPLHF
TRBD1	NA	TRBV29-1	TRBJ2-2	TGCAGCGTTTCTAATCCACAGGGGCGTACGGCCGGGGAGCTGTTTTTT	CSVSNPQGRTAGELFF
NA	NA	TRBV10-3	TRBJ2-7	TGTGCCATCAGTGAGTCACAGGGTCCCTCCTACGAGCAGTACTTC	CAISESQGPSYEQYF
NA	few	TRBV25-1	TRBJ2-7	TGTGCCAGCAGTGGTTTCGGCGGGAAGATGGGTGGGGTGCAGTACTTC	CASSGFGGKMGGVQYF
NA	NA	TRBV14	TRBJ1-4	TGTGCCAGCAGCCGAAATACAGGGTCTAATGAAAAACTGTTTTTT	CASSRNTGSNEKLFF